These T cell receptor beta chains were read from a single sample in a study of T-cell memory formation after mild COVID-19. TCRdb re-derived calls from the 5' RACE reads in MiXCR, one entry per CDR3 protein. The sample yields 250,000 to 350,000 distinct CDR3 sequences, roughly a fifth seen once. Sequenced input: PBMCs or a T cell subset sorted from them (not recorded which). The receptors were gathered from a man aged 18 to 30 who had mild COVID-19 (a few samples of this study predate the infection). Cell type and time point are not known. Both conserved end residues are part of each CDR3. The D gene is left open where the match is weak. Not all rows give a size; the values are once, few, many and, for expanded clones, a class.

>.|.|TRBV6-5|TRBJ1-1
TGTGCCAGCAGTCAGGGGACGACTGAAGCTTTCTTT
CASSQGTTEAFF
>TRBD1|.|TRBV7-2|TRBJ1-4
TGTGCCAGCAGCCGCGGGACAGCCTCCGAAAAACTGTTTTTT
CASSRGTASEKLFF
>.|.|TRBV28|TRBJ2-1
TGTGCCAGCAGTTTCCGGTTTCGGGAGCAGTTCTTC
CASSFRFREQFF
>.|.|TRBV5-1|TRBJ2-2
TGCGCCAGCAGCCCAGCGTTAGGGGCCGCGAACACCGGGGAGCTGTTTTTT
CASSPALGAANTGELFF
>.|.|TRBV6-5|TRBJ1-5
TGTGCCAGCAGTCGACGTGAGTATCCTAATCAGCCCCAGCATTTT
CASSRREYPNQPQHF
>.|.|TRBV9|TRBJ2-3
TGTGCCAGCAGCCTCGGACAGCTCACAGATACGCAGTATTTT
CASSLGQLTDTQYF
>TRBD2|few|TRBV20-1|TRBJ2-7
TGCAGTGGTCGAGCGGGGGGGAGCTCCTACGAGCAGTACTTC
CSGRAGGSSYEQYF
>TRBD2|few|TRBV6-2/TRBV6-3|TRBJ2-1
TGTGCCAGCAGTTACCCAAGCGGGGGTTCCTACAATGAGCAGTTCTTC
CASSYPSGGSYNEQFF
>TRBD1|.|TRBV5-1|TRBJ2-2
TGCGCCAGCACAATGACAGGGGGCTTCGGGGAGCTGTTTTTT
CASTMTGGFGELFF
>.|.|TRBV28|TRBJ2-2
TGTGCCAGCAGTTGGGGTGTAGGGGACACCGGGGAGCTGTTTTTT
CASSWGVGDTGELFF
>.|many|TRBV20-1|TRBJ2-6
TGCAGTGCCCTAAAATCTGGGGCCAACGTCCTGACTTTC
CSALKSGANVLTF
>.|.|TRBV4-2|TRBJ2-6
TGTGCCAGCAGCCAGGGAGCCCTGGTCTCTGGGGCCAACGTCCTGACTTTC
CASSQGALVSGANVLTF
>.|.|TRBV28|TRBJ2-2
TGTGCCAGCACCCAGTGGGGCACCGGGGAGCTGTTTTTT
CASTQWGTGELFF
>.|.|TRBV6-6|TRBJ2-4
TGTGCCAGCATAGGGGCAGGTCCCTTTTACTTC
CASIGAGPFYF
>TRBD1|few|TRBV12-3/TRBV12-4|TRBJ2-2
TGTGCCAGCAGTCCGGGACAGGGGATCGGGGAGCTGTTTTTT
CASSPGQGIGELFF
>TRBD1|.|TRBV28|TRBJ1-2
TGTGCCAGCAGGACAGGGCCCTGGGAAGGCTACACCTTC
CASRTGPWEGYTF
>TRBD2|.|TRBV7-2|TRBJ2-3
TGTGCCAGCAGCTTCCGGGGACTAGTGGATACGCAGTATTTT
CASSFRGLVDTQYF
>.|few|TRBV12-3/TRBV12-4|TRBJ1-1
TGTGCCAGCAGTTTAGGCCTTGAGGGGGCTGAAGCTTTCTTT
CASSLGLEGAEAFF
>.|few|TRBV7-3|TRBJ2-6
TGTGCCAGCAGCCCAGGACTCCGATCTGGGGCCAACGTCCTGACTTTC
CASSPGLRSGANVLTF
>.|.|TRBV5-4|TRBJ2-1
TGTGCCAGCAGCTTGGTCAGGGCAGCCTACAATGAGCAGTTCTTC
CASSLVRAAYNEQFF
>.|few|TRBV7-9|TRBJ1-6
TGTGCCAGCAGCTTAGATGCGGATTCACCCCTCCACTTT
CASSLDADSPLHF
>.|.|TRBV23-1|TRBJ2-5
TGCGCCAGCAGTCAAGGGCTAGAAGAGACCCAGTACTTC
CASSQGLEETQYF
>.|.|TRBV4-3|TRBJ1-4
TGCGCCAGCAGCCAAGCAGGTTACGAAAAACTGTTTTTT
CASSQAGYEKLFF
>.|.|TRBV7-2|TRBJ1-6
TGTGCCAGCAGCGCGTCGTCAAGACAGAATTCACCCCTCCACTTT
CASSASSRQNSPLHF
>.|.|TRBV5-1|TRBJ1-6
TGCGCCAGCAGCTTGGTGGTCAGCCAGAATTCACCCCTCCACTTT
CASSLVVSQNSPLHF
>.|.|TRBV11-2|TRBJ2-2
TGTGCCAGCAGCTTAGATCTGGGGGGCGGGGAGCTGTTTTTT
CASSLDLGGGELFF
>TRBD1|.|TRBV7-3|TRBJ2-1
TGTGCCAGCAGCCCCGGGACAGGGAGACACAATGAGCAGTTCTTC
CASSPGTGRHNEQFF
>.|.|TRBV7-2|TRBJ1-5
TGTGCCAGCAGCTTAGTTGGCAGGGGTCAGCCCCAGCATTTT
CASSLVGRGQPQHF
>TRBD1|few|TRBV3-1|TRBJ1-4
TGTGCCAGCAGCCTGACAGGGTTCGCTGAAAAACTGTTTTTT
CASSLTGFAEKLFF
>.|few|TRBV4-3|TRBJ2-2
TGCGCCAGCAGCCAAGATTTGCGAATGGGGGCCGGGGAGCTGTTTTTT
CASSQDLRMGAGELFF
>TRBD2|.|TRBV5-1|TRBJ2-1
TGCGCCAGCAGCCCCCACGGCCTAGCGGGGTTCAATGAGCAGTTCTTC
CASSPHGLAGFNEQFF
>.|.|TRBV15|TRBJ1-5
TGTGCCACCAGCAGAGCAAGGGATCAGCCCCAGCATTTT
CATSRARDQPQHF
>TRBD1|many|TRBV4-1|TRBJ2-5
TGCGCCAGCAGGGACACAGGGGGCGCCGGGGAGACCCAGTACTTC
CASRDTGGAGETQYF
>TRBD1|few|TRBV5-6|TRBJ2-5
TGTGCCAGCAGCGAACCGGGGACAGGGAACCAAGAGACCCAGTACTTC
CASSEPGTGNQETQYF
>.|.|TRBV7-2|TRBJ2-1
TGTGCCAGCAGCGAGACTAGAGGCCTTAGCAATGAGCAGTTCTTC
CASSETRGLSNEQFF
>TRBD1|few|TRBV5-1|TRBJ1-1
TGCGCCAGCAACCGACAGGGAGGGGGCTCTAACGAAGCTTTCTTT
CASNRQGGGSNEAFF
>.|few|TRBV6-5|TRBJ1-3
TGTGCCAGCAGTTATGTCGGGGCTGGAAACACCATATATTTT
CASSYVGAGNTIYF
>.|few|TRBV5-6|TRBJ2-1
TGTGCCAGCAGCTTGGGTTTCGGGGTAGCGAATGAGCAGTTCTTC
CASSLGFGVANEQFF
>.|.|TRBV4-1|TRBJ2-7
TGCGCCAGCAGCCAAGATAGGGTCGTCTACGAGCAGTACTTC
CASSQDRVVYEQYF
>TRBD2|.|TRBV7-9|TRBJ2-1
TGTGCCAGCAGCTTCCGCCCGGGACTAGCGGGGGATCGGAATGAGCAGTTCTTC
CASSFRPGLAGDRNEQFF
>.|few|TRBV20-1|TRBJ1-1
TGCAGTGCTAGAGGTACCCAAGGGGAGACTGAAGCTTTCTTT
CSARGTQGETEAFF
>.|.|TRBV4-1|TRBJ1-1
TGCGCCAGCAGCCAAGTGGGGGCGGGGGCGCGGAACACTGAAGCTTTCTTT
CASSQVGAGARNTEAFF
>.|few|TRBV20-1|TRBJ2-7
TGCAGTGCTAGACACCCCCAGGGGTACGAGCAGTACTTC
CSARHPQGYEQYF
>.|.|TRBV12-3/TRBV12-4|TRBJ1-3
TGTGCCAGCAGCTCAACAGTCTCTGGAAACACCATATATTTT
CASSSTVSGNTIYF
>.|few|TRBV6-5|TRBJ1-5
TGTGCCAGCAGATCCGACAGACAGAATCAGCCCCAGCATTTT
CASRSDRQNQPQHF
>.|.|TRBV28|TRBJ1-4
TGTGCCACCCTTTACCGGCCCCGGAGTGAAAAACTGTTTTTT
CATLYRPRSEKLFF
>.|many|TRBV3-1|TRBJ1-6
TGTGCCAGCAGCCAAGTTGGATGGAATTCACCCCTCCACTTT
CASSQVGWNSPLHF
>.|.|TRBV15|TRBJ1-6
TGTGCCACCAGCTTAGCGGGCTATTCACCCCTCCACTTT
CATSLAGYSPLHF
>.|few|TRBV6-4|TRBJ2-7
TGTGCCAGCAGTGGGACCCGTTGCAGGATGAAGACCTACGAGCAGTACTTC
CASSGTRCRMKTYEQYF
>.|.|TRBV5-4|TRBJ2-3
TGTGCCAGCAGCTTGGATGGGGGGTGGTGGACAGATACGCAGTATTTT
CASSLDGGWWTDTQYF
>TRBD2|.|TRBV3-1|TRBJ2-3
TGTGCCAGCAGCCGGGCTGGCGGGGGGAATACGCAGTATTTT
CASSRAGGGNTQYF
>.|.|TRBV7-2|TRBJ2-5
TGTGCCAGCAGCCTAGAGCCAGGAGACGCGACCCAGTACTTC
CASSLEPGDATQYF